These T cell receptor beta chains were read from a single sample in a study of memory CD4+ T cells and cytomegalovirus serostatus. Clones were sequenced by immunoSEQ multiplex PCR, and TCRdb holds only the in-frame ones, with some missing. The sample includes about 40,000 clones, around 78% of them seen just once. The specimen was memory CD4+ T cells from blood. These receptors all stem from an adult in good health and CMV-seronegative. The CDR3 runs from the conserved cysteine through the conserved F or W. D genes are given only for firm matches. For some rows the clone size is stated as once, few or many, or as a class when expanded; others skip it.

d_gene,v_gene,abundance,j_gene,CDR3nt,CDR3aa
TRBD1,TRBV28,-,TRBJ1-2,TGTGCCAGCAGCCTAATAGGGGGCCTCTATGGCTACACCTTC,CASSLIGGLYGYTF
-,TRBV7-2,-,TRBJ2-3,TGTGCCAGCAGCTTGGGGCTGGAGCATCCCGTGGGGGATACGCAGTATTTT,CASSLGLEHPVGDTQYF
-,TRBV5-6,-,TRBJ1-4,TGTGCCAGCAGCTTGACACCCAGTACAACTAATGAAAAACTGTTTTTT,CASSLTPSTTNEKLFF
TRBD1,TRBV27,-,TRBJ1-1,TGTGCCAGCAGTGAGCAGGGGGGCGCCGGTGAAGCTTTCTTT,CASSEQGGAGEAFF
-,TRBV7-2,-,TRBJ2-7,TGTGCCAGCAGCTTAGGGGGACGGTCTCTCTACGAGCAGTACTTC,CASSLGGRSLYEQYF
-,TRBV9,few,TRBJ1-2,TGTGCCAGCAGCGTAGACAGTGGCGGCTACACCTTC,CASSVDSGGYTF
TRBD2,TRBV4-2,-,TRBJ2-3,TGTGCCAGCAGCCAAGAGCCCACCGCGGGAGAGTCAGATACGCAGTATTTT,CASSQEPTAGESDTQYF
-,TRBV7-9,-,TRBJ2-3,TGTGCCAGCAGCTTAGGGACCAGGGTTACAGATACGCAGTATTTT,CASSLGTRVTDTQYF
-,TRBV21-1,-,TRBJ2-7,TGTGCCAGCAGCAAACCCCTTCTTTCCTACGAGCAGTACTTC,CASSKPLLSYEQYF
TRBD2,TRBV7-6,-,TRBJ2-1,TGTGCCAGCAGCTTAGAAGGGGTAGCGGGAGTCTATGAGCAGTTCTTC,CASSLEGVAGVYEQFF
-,TRBV5-6,-,TRBJ2-7,TGTGCCAGCAGCCCCTCGGGGGCGACTCGAACCTACGAGCAGTACTTC,CASSPSGATRTYEQYF
TRBD1,TRBV5-4,-,TRBJ1-2,TGTGCCAGCAGCTGGGACAGACTTAACTATGGCTACACCTTC,CASSWDRLNYGYTF
TRBD1,TRBV10-2,-,TRBJ2-2,TGCGCCAGCAGAACAGGACAGGGGAACACCGGGGAGCTGTTTTTT,CASRTGQGNTGELFF
-,TRBV29-1,-,TRBJ1-4,TGCAGCGTACAAAACAGGGTCGGAGAAAAACTGTTTTTT,CSVQNRVGEKLFF
TRBD2,TRBV5-1,-,TRBJ2-3,TGCGCCAGCAGCTTGCTAGCGGGAGGGACAGATACGCAGTATTTT,CASSLLAGGTDTQYF
-,TRBV27,-,TRBJ1-1,TGTGCCAGGAAATATGGGGAAGCTTTCTTT,CARKYGEAFF
-,TRBV10-3,-,TRBJ2-5,TGTGCCGCCGGGACGACGGGAGAGACCCAGTACTTC,CAAGTTGETQYF
-,TRBV15,-,TRBJ2-5,TGTGCCACCAGCATTACCTCGCTATCTGACTCGCCCCAGTACTTC,CATSITSLSDSPQYF
-,TRBV10-3,-,TRBJ1-3,TGTGCCATCAGTGGACTCCAGGGAGCTGGAAACACCATATATTTT,CAISGLQGAGNTIYF
-,TRBV9,few,TRBJ1-2,TGTGCCAGCAGCGCCCCGTATGGGGCTTGCACCTTC,CASSAPYGACTF
-,TRBV11-2,-,TRBJ2-5,TGTGCCAGCAGCTTAGACCGTTGGAAGGAGACCCAGTACTTC,CASSLDRWKETQYF
-,TRBV19,-,TRBJ2-7,TGTGCCAGTAGTATGGTTACACAGACCTACGAGCAGTACTTC,CASSMVTQTYEQYF
TRBD1,TRBV18,-,TRBJ1-1,TGTGCCAGCTCACCATACCAGGGGGGCGGTGGGATGAACACTGAAGCTTTCTTT,CASSPYQGGGGMNTEAFF
TRBD1,TRBV5-1,-,TRBJ2-1,TGCGCCAGCAGCTTGGAGGGGGACAGAGACAATGAGCAGTTCTTC,CASSLEGDRDNEQFF
-,TRBV11-1,-,TRBJ1-1,TGTGCCAGCAGTAAAAGGGGCGTCTTGGAAGCTTTCTTT,CASSKRGVLEAFF
-,TRBV30,-,TRBJ1-4,TGTGCCTGGGCAGGGCCGGATGAAAAACTGTTTTTT,CAWAGPDEKLFF
TRBD1,TRBV30,-,TRBJ2-7,TGTGCCTTGAAGACAGGGGGCTTTTTCAGTGTGCAGGGGGAGCAGTACTTC,CALKTGGFFSVQGEQYF
-,TRBV7-6,-,TRBJ2-5,TGTGCCAGCAGCCTAACAGGGGGGGAAGAGACCCAGTACTTC,CASSLTGGEETQYF
TRBD1,TRBV5-1,once,TRBJ1-4,TGCGCCAGCAGCTTGGGGCCGGGACAGGCAGAAAAACTGTTTTTT,CASSLGPGQAEKLFF
-,TRBV11-3,-,TRBJ2-1,TGTGCCAGCAGCTTAGATCGGGTGCGTGAGCAGTTCTTC,CASSLDRVREQFF
-,TRBV7-6,once,TRBJ2-2,TGTGCCAGCAGCCCCCAACAGGGAAGGAACACCGGGGAGCTGTTTTTT,CASSPQQGRNTGELFF
TRBD1,TRBV2,-,TRBJ1-1,TGTGCCAGCCAGACAGGGGGCACTGAAGCTTTCTTT,CASQTGGTEAFF
-,TRBV30,-,TRBJ1-3,TGTGTCTGGTTGCACTCTGGAAACACCATATATTTT,CVWLHSGNTIYF
-,TRBV18,-,TRBJ2-7,TGTGCCAGCTCACCACCCGGGAGCTTCTACGAGCAGTACTTC,CASSPPGSFYEQYF
-,TRBV18,-,TRBJ2-5,TGTGCCAGCTCCCCCTCTTCCGGGGAGACCCAGTACTTC,CASSPSSGETQYF
-,TRBV7-2,-,TRBJ2-1,TGTGCCAGCAGCTCCCACCCCAGGATCGAGCAGTTCTTC,CASSSHPRIEQFF
-,TRBV30,-,TRBJ2-2,TGTGCCTGGAGTCGGACTTCGGGACTCCTGCTCCAAAACACCGGGGAGCTGTTTTTT,CAWSRTSGLLLQNTGELFF
-,TRBV30,-,TRBJ1-4,TGTGCCTGGAGTTTGGCGAATGAAAAACTGTTTTTT,CAWSLANEKLFF
TRBD1,TRBV27,few,TRBJ1-5,TGTGCCAGCAGACCCAGGGGGAGCAGCAATCAGCCCCAGCATTTT,CASRPRGSSNQPQHF
-,TRBV7-9,few,TRBJ1-1,TGTGCCAGCAGCTTAGGAGGAGGGACTGAAGCTTTCTTT,CASSLGGGTEAFF
-,TRBV11-2,-,TRBJ1-1,TGTGCCAGCAGCTTATCGGGGGGGGACACTGAAGCTTTCTTT,CASSLSGGDTEAFF
TRBD2,TRBV4-1,once,TRBJ2-7,TGCGCCAGCAGCCAAGATTCCACAACCGGGAGGGAGCAGTACTTC,CASSQDSTTGREQYF
-,TRBV2,-,TRBJ1-1,TGTGCCAGCAGTGAAAGTCCCCCGGAGTCCACTGAAGCTTTCTTT,CASSESPPESTEAFF
-,TRBV5-8,-,TRBJ2-7,TGTGCCAGCAGCTTCGGGTCAGACAGTGCCGTCAACGAGCAGTACTTC,CASSFGSDSAVNEQYF
-,TRBV7-9,-,TRBJ2-4,TGTGCCAGCAGCAGGGGTGGGGTATTAGCCATTGGCATTCAGTACTTC,CASSRGGVLAIGIQYF
-,TRBV6-4,few,TRBJ1-2,TGTGCCAGCCGGGGGGACAAGGACGGAAACTATGGCTACACCTTC,CASRGDKDGNYGYTF
-,TRBV5-8,few,TRBJ1-5,TGTGCCAGCAGCTTCCGGGGCGGCAATCAGCCCCAGCATTTT,CASSFRGGNQPQHF
-,TRBV5-4,once,TRBJ2-7,TGTGCCAGCAGCTCGAAATCGGACAGACCATACGAGCAGTACTTC,CASSSKSDRPYEQYF
-,TRBV7-8,-,TRBJ2-7,TGTGCCAGCAGCGCGGGACAGACCTACGAGCAGTACTTC,CASSAGQTYEQYF
-,TRBV30,-,TRBJ2-6,TGTGCCTGGAGATCAGGGGCGAGGTTGACTGGGGCCAACGTCCTGACTTTC,CAWRSGARLTGANVLTF
TRBD2,TRBV29-1,-,TRBJ2-3,TGCAGCGTTGAAGATCAACTAGCGGGAGTCGGAGATACGCAGTATTTT,CSVEDQLAGVGDTQYF
-,TRBV9,-,TRBJ2-3,TGTGCCAGCAGCGTAGATAGCGGCTCCACAGATACGCAGTATTTT,CASSVDSGSTDTQYF
-,TRBV7-9,few,TRBJ1-2,TGTGCCAGCAGCTTTGTTGGTCGGGAACGTGGCTACACCTTC,CASSFVGRERGYTF
TRBD1,TRBV10-3,-,TRBJ1-2,TGTGCCATCAGCGAAGTGGACAGGGGAGGCTATGGCTACACCTTC,CAISEVDRGGYGYTF
-,TRBV6-1,few,TRBJ2-2,TGTGCCAGCGGAGGGAGTGGAAACACCGGGGAGCTGTTTTTT,CASGGSGNTGELFF
-,TRBV4-2,-,TRBJ2-7,TGTGCCAGCAGCACGGCCAGGGATCAGGGCTACGAGCAGTACTTC,CASSTARDQGYEQYF
-,TRBV7-3,-,TRBJ2-5,TGTGCCAGCAGCTGGAGTAGTCAAGAGACCCAGTACTTC,CASSWSSQETQYF